A selection of T cell receptor beta chains follows, all from one sample in a study of T cell clones after liver transplantation. Some clones are missing from TCRdb's copy, which holds only in-frame ones; the method was immunoSEQ multiplex PCR. The sample shows roughly 53,000 clones, 70% to 75% of them seen only once. Here the sequenced sample was CD4+ T cells from blood, taken at the 22-month timepoint. All receptors come from a human patient who received a liver transplant. Some T cells may be provided by the graft donor. Each CDR3 is given with its conserved first and last residue. A D gene is named only where the DNA matches it firmly. Clone size is given for some rows only: seen once, a few or many times, or a class if the clone is expanded.

J gene | D gene | V gene | clone size | CDR3 DNA | CDR3 protein
TRBJ1-1 | NA | TRBV29-1 | NA | TGCAGCGTTGAGACTTTTTTGGGGCGTCGGACTGAAGCTTTCTTT | CSVETFLGRRTEAFF
TRBJ1-1 | NA | TRBV18 | NA | TGTGCCAGCTCACTTCCAGGGCAGCCTAACACTGAAGCTTTCTTT | CASSLPGQPNTEAFF
TRBJ2-3 | NA | TRBV14 | few | TGTGCCAGCAGCCAAGATCGATATACGCAGTATTTT | CASSQDRYTQYF
TRBJ1-6 | TRBD1 | TRBV7-6 | NA | TGTGCCAGCAGCTTAATTGGATCGGGACAGGGCAATTCACCCCTCCACTTT | CASSLIGSGQGNSPLHF
TRBJ1-1 | TRBD1 | TRBV28 | NA | TGTGCCAGCAGTCTCCCCCCGGGACAGTCGAACACTGAAGCTTTCTTT | CASSLPPGQSNTEAFF
TRBJ2-7 | TRBD1 | TRBV2 | NA | TGTGCCAGCAGTCCGACAGGGAATCCGGACTACGAGCAGTACTTC | CASSPTGNPDYEQYF
TRBJ1-6 | NA | TRBV5-1 | few | TGCGCCAGCAGCTTGTGGGGTTCCGGGACTGCTAATTCACCCCTCCACTTT | CASSLWGSGTANSPLHF
TRBJ1-6 | TRBD1 | TRBV30 | NA | TGTGCCTGGACGGGGACAGGGGATTCACCCCTCCACTTT | CAWTGTGDSPLHF
TRBJ2-7 | TRBD2 | TRBV6-1 | NA | TGTGCCAGCAGTGAAACCGCGGGGGGGCGTGGTGAGCAGTACTTC | CASSETAGGRGEQYF
TRBJ2-1 | NA | TRBV11-2 | NA | TGTGCCAGCAGCTCCTTTGACTCGGGTGAGCAGTTCTTC | CASSSFDSGEQFF
TRBJ2-7 | TRBD1 | TRBV28 | NA | TGTGCCAGCAGCGACAGGGTGAACGAGCAGTACTTC | CASSDRVNEQYF
TRBJ2-3 | NA | TRBV11-2 | NA | TGTGCCAGCAGCTTAGGAGTATACAGTACAGATACGCAGTATTTT | CASSLGVYSTDTQYF
TRBJ2-2 | NA | TRBV11-3 | few | TGTGCCAGCGCTAACGGAGATGTAAACACCGGGGAGCTGTTTTTT | CASANGDVNTGELFF
TRBJ2-1 | NA | TRBV11-2 | NA | TGTGCCAGCAGCCGCCAGGAGGGTCTGAATGAGCAGTTCTTC | CASSRQEGLNEQFF
TRBJ1-4 | NA | TRBV27 | NA | TGTGCCAGCGGGGATACAGGGAGGACTAATGAAAAACTGTTTTTT | CASGDTGRTNEKLFF
TRBJ2-5 | NA | TRBV30 | NA | TGTGCCTGGAGCTCAGGAACGTACCAAGAGACCCAGTACTTC | CAWSSGTYQETQYF
TRBJ2-3 | NA | TRBV7-5 | NA | TGTGCCAGAAGCAAGACCCTAGCGGGGGAATCGGATACGCAGTATTTT | CARSKTLAGESDTQYF
TRBJ2-3 | NA | TRBV5-1 | few | TGCGCCAGCAGCCCCGGACAAATCCGCACAGATACGCAGTATTTT | CASSPGQIRTDTQYF
TRBJ2-3 | TRBD2 | TRBV6-1 | few | TGTGCCAGCAGTGTGACTAGCGGGGCTTACACAGATACGCAGTATTTT | CASSVTSGAYTDTQYF
TRBJ2-2 | NA | TRBV4-1 | few | TGCGCCAGCAGCCAAGGCGGGGACACATCCGGTTCCGGGGAGCTGTTTTTT | CASSQGGDTSGSGELFF
TRBJ1-1 | NA | TRBV19 | NA | TGTGCCAGTGGTAGACTAGACACTGAAGCTTTCTTT | CASGRLDTEAFF
TRBJ1-5 | NA | TRBV30 | NA | TGTGCCTGGGGGGGCGCTGGGAATCAGCCCCAGCATTTT | CAWGGAGNQPQHF
TRBJ2-1 | TRBD2 | TRBV9 | NA | TGTGCCAGCAGCCCTCGGGGTAGCGGGGGCCACAGCTCCTACAATGAGCAGTTCTTC | CASSPRGSGGHSSYNEQFF
TRBJ1-1 | NA | TRBV5-4 | NA | TGTGCCAGCAGCATCGGGACCCCCGGCCCTGAAGCTTTCTTT | CASSIGTPGPEAFF
TRBJ2-5 | NA | TRBV30 | NA | TGTGCCTTATGGATACAGGGAGAGGAGACCCAGTACTTC | CALWIQGEETQYF
TRBJ1-2 | TRBD1 | TRBV10-3 | once | TGTGCCATCAGTGAAGGGACAGGGCAGAATGGCTACACCTTC | CAISEGTGQNGYTF
TRBJ1-5 | NA | TRBV30 | NA | TGTGCCTGGAGCATAGGGGGAGAACGCAATCAGCCCCAGCATTTT | CAWSIGGERNQPQHF
TRBJ1-5 | TRBD1 | TRBV6-1 | many | TGTGCCAGCAGTGTCACAGGGGGCACGGATCAGCCCCAGCATTTT | CASSVTGGTDQPQHF
TRBJ2-2 | NA | TRBV27 | NA | TGTGCCAGCAGTTTATCAGGGACTTTTGGCACCGGGGAGCTGTTTTTT | CASSLSGTFGTGELFF
TRBJ1-5 | NA | TRBV6-1 | NA | TGTGCCAGTCGGACAGGCAATCAGCCCCAGCATTTT | CASRTGNQPQHF
TRBJ1-4 | NA | TRBV2 | NA | TGTGCCAGCAGTGTGAATGATAATGAAAAACTGTTTTTT | CASSVNDNEKLFF
TRBJ2-1 | NA | TRBV28 | NA | TGTGCCAGCAGTTTCCGTCCAGGGAAAGTTGGCTTCGACAATGAGCAGTTCTTC | CASSFRPGKVGFDNEQFF
TRBJ1-6 | NA | TRBV27 | medium-sized | TGTGCCAGCAGTTACGGGTTCCTCCAATCACCCCTCCACTTT | CASSYGFLQSPLHF
TRBJ1-4 | NA | TRBV7-8 | NA | TGTGCCAGCAGCTCCGCCTGGGGGGCTGGTGAAAAACTGTTTTTT | CASSSAWGAGEKLFF
TRBJ1-1 | NA | TRBV6-5 | NA | TGTGCCAGCAGTTACTCGAGGAGACTCATGAACACTGAAGCTTTCTTT | CASSYSRRLMNTEAFF
TRBJ2-1 | NA | TRBV7-9 | NA | TGTGCCAGCAGCGCCGGGGCGTGGAACAATGAGCAGTTCTTC | CASSAGAWNNEQFF
TRBJ1-2 | NA | TRBV14 | few | TGTGCCAGCAGCCAAGGGGCAGGGAACTATGGCTACACCTTC | CASSQGAGNYGYTF
TRBJ1-2 | NA | TRBV6-1 | NA | TGTGCCAGCAGACCCCTAGGTTCACGGCATGGCTACACCTTC | CASRPLGSRHGYTF